The clone carrying this T cell receptor (beta chain) was seen many times. As yet, its antigen is unknown. V was clipped by 2 bases and J by 0 bases, with 17 bases between them. In germline, CDR1 is MNHEY, CDR2 SVGAGI. The CDR3 sequence is 17 residues long. This specimen comes from a study of T cells in Graves' hyperthyroidism and ophthalmopathy. The study's findings and limits: Most clonotypes expanded in the thyroid (above 0.001) were also present in blood.

Exclusion of a patient resulted from uncontrolled infection, other autoimmune disease, pregnancy or lactation. For the diagnoses, clinical symptoms, serum thyroxine and TRAb, thyroid ultrasound and orbital computed tomography were used. The source material, RNA transcripts, was used to amplify TCR beta CDR3 regions. A set of HTBI primers served as the primers for a first-round RT-PCR of the TCR CDR3. TCRdb reprocessed the multiplex PCR reads via MiXCR and lists one record per CDR3 protein. The table shows more than 500,000 distinct CDR3 sequences, with around 42% occurring only once. Sequenced sample: peripheral blood or thyroid tissue (not recorded which). V usage is TRBV6-5 and J usage is TRBJ2-7; D perhaps matches TRBD1 (6 bases). The receptor comes from an adult woman with Graves' disease, either hyperthyroidism or ophthalmopathy (not recorded which). As DNA, the CDR3 is TGTGCCAGCAGTTACCTTGGTACAGGGCTGGGCTCCTACGAGCAGTACTTC. Translated: CASSYLGTGLGSYEQYF.